This T cell receptor beta chain was identified during a study of cytomegalovirus exposure and HLA in healthy donors. For the study at large: Among the roughly 430 genotyped donors, 65% to 90% were placed in the Caucasian-associated ancestry cluster. General study results and limits: TCR beta chains numbering more than 150 were designated cytomegalovirus-associated.

The PCR ran on 60 Vbeta and 13 Jbeta primers. Original processing methods: A later analysis tallied 80 million or so unique TCR beta chains, about 12 million of them shared. Repertoires were generated with immunoSEQ multiplex PCR, while TCRdb's copy carries only in-frame clones and drops some. For V, J and clone size, that table is used; D and trimming come from the DNA. Of under 150,000 clones in the sample, 73% were seen once. A few counts support this clone. Its specificity is unknown. There are 12 residues in the CDR3. V lost 4 bases and J 0 bases, leaving 3 bases between the germline ends. CDR1 is SGHNT, CDR2 YYREEE, per germline (reference sequence).

The clonotype was recovered from a woman aged 40 to 50 in good health and CMV-seronegative. V gene TRBV5-4 combines with J gene TRBJ2-3; D unresolved. Sequencing was carried out using PBMCs. CDR3 DNA: TGTGCCAGCAGCCCTAGCACAGATACGCAGTATTTT. It codes for CASSPSTDTQYF.